This T cell receptor (beta chain) was found in a study of metastatic and nonmetastatic thyroid tumors. Study outcomes and limitations: It was reportedly found that TCR beta diversity was significantly higher in malignant thyroid tumors than in benign nodules, a difference seen in both blood and tumor samples.

Details on this clone: Its antigen is as yet unknown.

Patients had received no treatment of any kind before thyroid surgery. TCRdb reprocessed the PCR reads using MiXCR. The sample includes 45,000 or so clones, 15% to 20% of them seen just once. CDR3 length: 14 residues. The V and J ends lost 6 bases and 6 bases, in that order; junction bases with no gene match: 8. Germline loops: CDR1 MDHEN, CDR2 SYDVKM. This chain joins TRBV28 and TRBJ2-3; TRBD2 agrees at 8 bases. The clonotype originates from a female donor with papillary thyroid cancer or a benign thyroid nodule (not recorded which). Some clones in this sample may be carry-over from other donors' samples. The sequenced sample was blood. The chain's CDR3 is CASRSGTRTDTQYF. CDR3 sequence (DNA): TGTGCCAGCAGGTCCGGGACTAGGACGGATACGCAGTATTTT. The full variable domain, in which reference TRBV28 and TRBJ2-3 provide the parts outside the CDR3, is DVKVTQSSRYLVKRTGEKVFLECVQDMDHENMFWYRQDPGLGLRLIYFSYDVKMKEKGDIPEGYSVSREKKERFSLILESASTNQTSMYLCASRSGTRTDTQYFGPGTRLTVL.